The entry below gives a single T cell receptor beta chain sequence along with its context. The data were taken from a study of blood T cell repertoires in COVID-19. This CDR3 contains 12 residues. The germline V gene has CDR1 SGHVS and CDR2 FQNEAQ. The junction had 8 bases not matched to a gene; V was cut back by 8 bases and J by 9 bases. The data were produced by immunoSEQ multiplex PCR, yet TCRdb's version contains in-frame clones alone and is incomplete. The sample shows 30,000 to 50,000 clones, approximately 85% of them seen only once. The sequence derives from a man between 60 and 75 years old with acute or convalescent COVID-19. The chain recombines TRBV7-8 with TRBJ1-1; 8 nucleotides align to TRBD1. The sequenced material came from peripheral blood. The CDR3 nucleotides read TGTGCCAGCTCGACAGGGGAATCAAAAGCTTTCTTT. It specifies CASSTGESKAFF.